This TCR beta chain appears in the sequencing data of a study of blood T cells in healthy people across ages. A second PCR of roughly 6 to 12 cycles used a sample-barcoded 5' primer and a J-beta primer mix. Every sample gave at least 2.5 million paired-end reads containing CDR3. TCRdb re-called the 5' RACE reads through MiXCR, storing one row per CDR3 protein. The sample contains roughly 700,000 distinct CDR3 sequences, roughly 32% of which appear only once. Study findings and constraints: Not knowing donor CMV status may have confounded expanded clonotype changes. In older individuals, TCR beta diversity per million T cells was lower, falling roughly linearly with age.

In its sample, this clonotype was seen many times. Its specificity is not known. It was approximately 10 milliliters of peripheral blood that were drawn from each donor. The germline gives CDR1 MNHNS, CDR2 SASEGT. This CDR3 has 12 residues. After removal of 6 bases from V and 7 bases from J, the junction contained 5 bases not matched to a gene. This sequence originates from a woman older than 75 in good health. V gene TRBV6-1 combines with J gene TRBJ2-5; 7 bases fit TRBD1. Sequencing was performed on blood. DNA for the CDR3: TGTGCCAGCAGCAACAGGGGCGGGACCCAGTACTTC. Translation: CASSNRGGTQYF.